This T cell receptor (beta chain) emerged from a study of identical twins. Overall study findings and caveats: Abundant beta clonotypes from cord blood had fewer insertions, unlike memory repertoires, which showed none.

The CDR3 is 15 residues long. With V trimmed by 4 bases and J by 3 bases, 9 bases remained unmatched. Germline V CDR1 and CDR2: MNHEY, SVGAGI. As regards this clonotype: Its matching antigen is unknown.

It was template switching that added a universal primer site, and there were unique molecular identifiers on the cDNA. Each CDR3 protein gets one entry after TCRdb re-called the 5' RACE reads with MiXCR. The sample yields some 500,000 distinct CDR3 sequences, less than 25% seen once. The same sample was also studied in work on T cells expressing NK-cell markers. That investigation notes: The TCR beta repertoires were obtained from sorted CD3+CD56+NKG2C+, CD3+CD56+NKG2C- and CD3+CD56-NKG2C+ T cells.

The source of this sequence is a young woman in good health. This sequence joins TRBV6-5 and TRBJ2-7; 7 bases line up with TRBD1. The material sequenced was CD4+ T cells sorted from blood. CDR3 in amino acids: CASSFRSTGNYEQYF. CDR3 coding DNA: TGTGCCAGCAGTTTCCGCTCGACAGGGAACTACGAGCAGTACTTC.